This passage covers 11 T cell receptor beta chains from one sample sequenced in a study of molecular identifiers for immune sequencing clone quantification. TCRdb redid the calling of the PCR reads with MiXCR, one entry per CDR3 protein. In the table there are fewer than 100,000 distinct CDR3 sequences, roughly 21% of which are singletons. Specimen: naive CD8+ T cells from blood, with Jurkat cell RNA spiked in. Subset defined: FACS-sorted CD8+CD4-CCR7+CD45RA+ naive T cells. These receptors originate from a human donor in good health. Some libraries in this study had Jurkat cell RNA spiked in.

The V call is TRBV12-3 or TRBV12-4, the J call TRBJ2-7; D possibly corresponds to TRBD2 (5 bases). CDR3 length equals 11 residues. Trimming removed 8 bases at V and 2 bases at J, with 7 bases between. The CDR3 DNA sequence: TGTGCCAGCGCTAGCCCCTACGAGCAGTACTTC. This translates into CASASPYEQYF.

This clonotype occurred many times. The chain uses TRBV7-2 and TRBJ2-1, with D possibly matching TRBD2 (6 bases). This CDR3 comprises 12 residues. Germline V gene lookup returns CDR1 SGHTA and CDR2 FQGNSA. The V end lost 5 bases, the J end lost 10 bases, and 12 bases lay between the germline ends. The CDR3 region has the DNA TGTGCCAGCAGCCCCGGGACTGCCGAGCAGTTCTTC. Translated: CASSPGTAEQFF.

This clonotype has a single count. A single base separates this from a much larger clone, so it may be a read error. The chain uses TRBV5-6 and TRBJ2-7, with D tentatively TRBD1 (5 bases). The CDR3 is made up of 13 amino acids. Per germline, CDR1 SGHDT and CDR2 YYEEEE. Trimming shortened V by 4 bases and J by 4 bases, and 12 bases separated the two germline ends. In DNA form, the CDR3 reads TGTGCCAGCAGCGAGAAGACAGATTACGAGCAGTACTTC. Its protein is CASSEKTDYEQYF.

This chain links TRBV21-1 with TRBJ2-6; TRBD1 reflects the table's D call only, with no check against the DNA. TRBV21-1 is labeled a pseudogene. This CDR3 has 17 amino acids. The CDR3 DNA follows: TGTGCCAGCAGCAAAGGACAGGGGGATGCTGGGGCCAACGTCCTGACTTTC. This translates into CASSKGQGDAGANVLTF.

This clonotype was detected only a few times. CDR3 DNA sequence: TGTGCCAGCAGCTTAGTAACAGGGTTGGACACTGAAGCTTTCTTT. Translated: CASSLVTGLDTEAFF. The rearrangement joins TRBV11-2 to TRBJ1-1, with D perhaps matching TRBD1 (6 bases). Germline V lookup: CDR1 SGHAT, CDR2 FQNNGV. The CDR3 length is 15 residues. The V end lost 1 base, the J end lost 3 bases, and 12 bases lay between the germline ends. The full variable domain, with the rest looked up from reference TRBV11-2 and TRBJ1-1, is EAGVAQSPRYKIIEKRQSVAFWCNPISGHATLYWYQQILGQGPKLLIQFQNNGVVDDSQLPKDRFSAERLKGVDSTLKIQPAKLEDSAVYLCASSLVTGLDTEAFFGQGTRLTVV.

This clonotype was recorded only once. This may arise from a read error, as a much more abundant clone is one base away. As the CDR3 is not closed by the conserved phenylalanine or tryptophan, this likely results from a read error. This chain connects TRBV3-1 to TRBJ2-1; the D gene is possibly TRBD2 (5 bases). The CDR3 extends over 17 amino acids. The germline V and J ends were trimmed by 0 bases and 6 bases, with 18 bases remaining between them. Germline lookup yields CDR1 LGHDT and CDR2 YNNKEL (reference sequence). CDR3 nucleotides: TGTGCCAGCAGCCAAGATGTCGATATGGCTAGCCGCAATGAGCAGTTCCTC. This gives the protein CASSQDVDMASRNEQFL.

At least ten counts were recorded for this clonotype. The V and J genes are TRBV6-2 or TRBV6-3 and TRBJ2-3; 12 bases line up with TRBD2. With V trimmed by 2 bases and J by 4 bases, 7 bases remained unmatched. Germline loops: CDR1 MNHEY, CDR2 SVGEGT. This CDR3 has 17 amino acids. This CDR3 is CASSYRSSGGVADTQYF. For the CDR3, the DNA is TGTGCCAGCAGTTACAGGTCTAGCGGGGGGGTAGCAGATACGCAGTATTTT.

This sequence joins TRBV4-1 and TRBJ1-1; 7 bases match TRBD1. The CDR3 length is 14 residues. Germline CDR1 MGHRA, CDR2 YSYEKL. Trimming took 4 bases from V and 5 from J; bases not matched to a gene: 7. The CDR3 nucleotides are TGCGCCAGCAGCCTAGACAGGGCCGAAACTGAAGCTTTCTTT. This sequence encodes CASSLDRAETEAFF.

The chain recombines TRBV12-3 or TRBV12-4 with TRBJ2-5, with 9 nucleotides matching TRBD1. V was pared by 6 bases and J by 5 bases, with 10 bases of the junction left unmatched. The CDR3 runs to 15 residues. The CDR3 coding sequence is TGTGCCAGCAGCCCCATCACAGGGGGCAGGGAGACCCAGTACTTC. Amino acid sequence: CASSPITGGRETQYF.

This clonotype has only a few counts. The rearrangement links TRBV29-1 to TRBJ2-7; tentatively, D is TRBD2 (6 bases). Looked up from germline, CDR1 is SQVTM and CDR2 is ANQGSEA. The CDR3 loop spans 19 amino acids. The V and J ends lost 2 bases and 4 bases respectively, with 30 bases between them. The CDR3 loop reads CSVEMGGRDGKGVPYEQYF. CDR3 in DNA: TGCAGCGTTGAAATGGGCGGGCGGGACGGCAAAGGGGTCCCATACGAGCAGTACTTC.

The V gene is TRBV27, the J gene TRBJ2-4; TRBD2 aligns across 7 bases. V trimming: 5 bases; J trimming: 1 base; junction bases outside the gene matches: 11. The CDR3 has 17 residues. The germline CDR1 and CDR2 sequences are MNHEY and SMNVEV (reference sequence). CDR3 in DNA: TGTGCCAGCAGTAATCACGGTGGGGGGGGGGCCAAAAACATTCAGTACTTC. This codes for CASSNHGGGGAKNIQYF.